The clone carrying this T cell receptor beta chain was observed a few times. The target antigen is unknown. The sample is drawn from a study of T cells in Graves' hyperthyroidism and ophthalmopathy. Overall study results and limits: Before onset, by a median of around 6.1 months, the model predicted ophthalmopathy. Clonotypes that were expanded in thyroid above 0.001 mostly appeared in blood too.

The germline gives CDR1 SNHLY, CDR2 FYNNEI. The CDR3 sequence is 14 residues long. V was trimmed by 1 base and J by 7 bases, leaving 11 bases between them. PBMCs were sourced from approximately 10 ml fresh peripheral blood. Researchers amplified the TCR beta CDR3 regions from RNA transcripts. With the HTBI primer set, the TCR CDR3 went through a first round of RT-PCR. TCRdb recomputed calls from the multiplex PCR reads with MiXCR, one row per CDR3 protein. Here the sample spans 500,000 to 650,000 distinct CDR3 sequences, roughly 14% being singletons. This chain connects TRBV2 to TRBJ1-5; a weak D match, TRBD1 (6 bases). Sequenced input: blood. The receptor was derived from a woman aged 45-65 years with Graves' ophthalmopathy. In nucleotides, the CDR3 is TGTGCCAGCAGTGAAGACAGGGCATGGCAGCCCCAGCATTTT. This encodes CASSEDRAWQPQHF.